This T cell receptor beta chain originates from a study of T cells in Graves' hyperthyroidism and ophthalmopathy. The diagnostic basis comprised clinical symptoms, serum thyroxine and TRAb, thyroid ultrasound and orbital computed tomography. This clonotype was counted many times. The TCR beta CDR3 regions underwent amplification using RNA transcripts as the source. HTBI primers were employed in a first-round RT-PCR of the TCR CDR3. One entry per CDR3 protein results from TCRdb running MiXCR on the multiplex PCR reads. This table has some 500,000 distinct CDR3 sequences, approximately 16% appearing once. The receptor's source is a woman aged 25 to 39 with Graves' ophthalmopathy. The sample consisted of blood.

The CDR3 protein is CASSVGGSASYEQYF. CDR3 DNA: TGTGCCAGCAGTGTTGGAGGGAGCGCGTCCTACGAGCAGTACTTC. J is TRBJ2-7 and V is TRBV2, with a tentative D call TRBD2 (6 bases). CDR1 is SNHLY and CDR2 is FYNNEI in the germline V gene. CDR3 length equals 15 residues. V lost 4 bases and J 1 base, leaving 14 bases between the germline ends.